These 3 T cell receptor beta chains originate from one sample sequenced in a study of blood T cell repertoires in COVID-19. Here immunoSEQ multiplex PCR was the method, and the copy in TCRdb shows in-frame clones only, minus some. The repertoire has 290,000 or so clones, 85% to 90% of them found once; the top ten carry approximately 4.3%. The sample consisted of PBMCs or T cells enriched from blood (not recorded which). The receptors shown here come from a woman aged 18-29 years with acute COVID-19.

The chain is built from TRBV28 and TRBJ1-2, with D unclear. Trimming pared 7 bases from V and 8 bases from J, leaving 14 bases between. The CDR3 extends over 12 amino acids. Germline loops: CDR1 MDHEN, CDR2 SYDVKM. CDR3 region: CASISLQRGYTF. The CDR3 coding sequence is TGTGCCAGCATTAGTCTACAGCGGGGCTACACCTTC.

This chain connects TRBV28 to TRBJ1-3; the D gene is possibly TRBD1 (5 bases). The CDR3 is made up of 15 amino acids. Between the trimmed V and J ends, which lost 1 base and 0 bases, there was a span of 7 bases. Germline V gene data show CDR1 as MDHEN and CDR2 as SYDVKM. This CDR3 is CASSLYTGSGNTIYF. In DNA, the CDR3 is TGTGCCAGCAGTTTATATACAGGCTCTGGAAACACCATATATTTT.

This clone came up once. The V call is TRBV7-8, the J call TRBJ1-1; D unclear. CDR1 SGHVS and CDR2 FQNEAQ come from the germline V gene. V lost 2 bases and J lost 0, with 7 bases in between. This CDR3 is 14 amino acids long. In DNA form, the CDR3 reads TGTGCCAGCAGCTTACGGGTAATGAACACTGAAGCTTTCTTT. This codes for CASSLRVMNTEAFF.